The entry that follows covers one T cell receptor (beta chain) sequence. A junction boundary mismatches the germline segment, possibly from a read error. The sample belongs to a study of tumor and adjacent non-tumor tissue in lung cancer. RNA was extracted from bulk tissue without any cell sorting. More than 3 cm separated this lung sample from the edge of the tumor. Three rounds of nested PCR, following a modified ARM-PCR protocol, produced the TCRbeta library. TCRdb processed the multiplex PCR reads anew with MiXCR; each CDR3 protein has one entry. This table holds about 44,000 distinct CDR3 sequences, around 67% found once. The CDR3 covers 14 residues. CDR1 SQVTM and CDR2 ANQGSEA come from the germline V gene.

Sequenced input: distant non-tumor lung tissue. This chain uses TRBV29-1 with TRBJ2-1, with D possibly TRBD2 on 5 matching bases. This TCR came from a woman between 65 and 79 years old with non-small cell lung cancer. The CDR3 spells CSVEPDFTYNEQFF. CDR3 in DNA: TGTAGCGTCGAGCCTGATTTTACCTACAATGAGCAGTTCTTC.